This TCR beta chain was sequenced for a study of T cell changes during pregnancy in multiple sclerosis. The protocol was immunoSEQ multiplex PCR, while the TCRdb copy is restricted to in-frame clones and leaves out a portion. The repertoire consists of 50,000 to 65,000 clones, with around 96% occurring once and the leading ten covering 2.5%. The CDR3 is made up of 10 amino acids. Trimming stripped 4 bases from V and 8 bases from J, with 8 bases between. CDR1 is SQVTM and CDR2 is ANQGSEA in the germline V gene. This clone was observed a few times. The clonotype originates from a female donor with multiple sclerosis, enrolled in a pregnancy study. The chain combines TRBV29-1 with TRBJ1-1; D is perhaps TRBD1 (6 bases). The sample here was CD8+ T cells from peripheral blood mononuclear cells, taken after pregnancy. In DNA form, the CDR3 reads TGCAGCGTTGTGGGGACAGAAGCTTTCTTT. Residues: CSVVGTEAFF.